One T cell receptor (beta chain) is described in this entry. Its antigen is currently unknown. This sample is drawn from a study of B cell selection in AIRE deficiency. The protocol was immunoSEQ multiplex PCR, while the TCRdb copy is restricted to in-frame clones and leaves out a portion. The data hold 5,000 or so clones, with over 75% observed a single time. Overall study findings and caveats: Of roughly 4,000 shared Treg TCRbeta sequences, over 25% were healthy-only, approximately 10% patient-only. Tconv and Treg cells from AIRE-deficient patients resembled healthy donors in TCRBV usage, CDR3 length and diversity.

This CDR3 contains 16 residues. CDR1 and CDR2 (germline): SGHDT, YYEEEE. V shed 4 bases, J shed 5 bases, and the junction held 5 bases outside the gene matches. The regulatory T cell sort gate was CD4+CD25hiCD127low/negative. What was sequenced was Tregs sorted from PBMCs. J is TRBJ2-1 and V is TRBV5-6; the match to TRBD2 covers 14 bases. This TCR was recovered from a human donor with AIRE deficiency. In DNA form, the CDR3 reads TGTGCCAGCAGCCGGGGGACTAGCGGGGGTCACAATGAGCAGTTCTTC. Protein product: CASSRGTSGGHNEQFF.